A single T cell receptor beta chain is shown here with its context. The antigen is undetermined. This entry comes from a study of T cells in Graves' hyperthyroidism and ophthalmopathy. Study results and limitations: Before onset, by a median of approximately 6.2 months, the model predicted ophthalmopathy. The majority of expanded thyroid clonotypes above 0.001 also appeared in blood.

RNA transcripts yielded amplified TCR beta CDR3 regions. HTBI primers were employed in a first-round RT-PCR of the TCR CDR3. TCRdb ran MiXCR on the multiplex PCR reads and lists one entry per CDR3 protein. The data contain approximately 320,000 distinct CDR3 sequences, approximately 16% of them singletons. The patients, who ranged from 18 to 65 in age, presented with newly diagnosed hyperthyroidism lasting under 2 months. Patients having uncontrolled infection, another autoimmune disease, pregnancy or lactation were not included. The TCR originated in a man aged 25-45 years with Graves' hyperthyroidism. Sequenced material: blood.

In DNA, the CDR3 is TGTGCCAGCAGCCCTATCCTCAATCTGTACAATGAGCAGTTCTTC. This encodes CASSPILNLYNEQFF. The chain is built from TRBV5-6 and TRBJ2-1; D uncertain. Germline assignment: CDR1 SGHDT and CDR2 YYEEEE. The CDR3 runs 15 residues. Trimming left V 4 bases short and J 4 bases short, with 15 bases between.